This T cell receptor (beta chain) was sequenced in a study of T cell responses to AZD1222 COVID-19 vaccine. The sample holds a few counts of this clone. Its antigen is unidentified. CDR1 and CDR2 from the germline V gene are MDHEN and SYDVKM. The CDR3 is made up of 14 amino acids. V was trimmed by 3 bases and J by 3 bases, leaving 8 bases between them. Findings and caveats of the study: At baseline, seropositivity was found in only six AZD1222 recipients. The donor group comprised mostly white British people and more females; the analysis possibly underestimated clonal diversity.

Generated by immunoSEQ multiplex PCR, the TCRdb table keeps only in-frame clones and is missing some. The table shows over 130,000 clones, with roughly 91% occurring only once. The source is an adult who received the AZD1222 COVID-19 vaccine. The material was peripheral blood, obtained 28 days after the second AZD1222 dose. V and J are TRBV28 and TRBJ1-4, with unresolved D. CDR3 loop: CASSLIGPNEKLFF. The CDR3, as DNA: TGTGCCAGCAGTTTGATAGGGCCTAATGAAAAACTGTTTTTT.